This is a list of T cell receptor beta chains from one sample in a study of CD8+ T cells in alopecia areata. Profiled with immunoSEQ multiplex PCR; TCRdb holds only in-frame clones, not every one. The sample shows roughly 100,000 clones, around 86% of them seen only once. Material: CD8+ T cells sorted from blood, obtained between weeks 30 and 35, from a patient treated with tofacitinib. The receptors here all came from a human donor with alopecia areata. Both conserved end residues are part of each CDR3. The order of the fields is D gene, J gene, V gene, clone size, CDR3 DNA, CDR3 protein. A D gene is named only where the DNA matches it firmly. Clone sizes are given selectively: once, few, many, or a class where the clone is expanded.

>TRBD1|TRBJ2-3|TRBV7-6|NA
TGTGCCAGCAGTGGACAGGGGGCAGATACGCAGTATTTT
CASSGQGADTQYF
>TRBD1|TRBJ2-7|TRBV19|NA
TGTGCCAGTAGTCCCGGGACAGTCTACGAGCAGTACTTC
CASSPGTVYEQYF
>NA|TRBJ2-7|TRBV4-2|NA
TGTGCCAGCAGCCAGGATAGCCATGGGGCCTACGAGCAGTACTTC
CASSQDSHGAYEQYF
>NA|TRBJ2-7|TRBV27|once
TGTGCCAGCACCAGTACAGGGTTCTCCTACGAGCAGTACTTC
CASTSTGFSYEQYF
>NA|TRBJ1-5|TRBV5-1|NA
TGCGCCAGCAGCTTGGCCTCCGGGGATCAGCCCCAGCATTTT
CASSLASGDQPQHF
>TRBD1|TRBJ2-7|TRBV27|NA
TGTGCCAGCAGCTCGGGACAGGGCACCTACGAGCAGTACTTC
CASSSGQGTYEQYF
>NA|TRBJ2-5|TRBV29-1|NA
TGCAGCGTTGACTTACAGACAATAGAAGAGACCCAGTACTTC
CSVDLQTIEETQYF
>TRBD2|TRBJ2-7|TRBV6-5|once
TGTGCCAGCAGTTTAACTAGCGGGAGCTCTATCGAGCAGTACTTC
CASSLTSGSSIEQYF
>NA|TRBJ2-7|TRBV7-6|once
TGTGCCAGCAGCTTAGCGACGGGACCCTACTACGAGCAGTACTTC
CASSLATGPYYEQYF
>NA|TRBJ2-2|TRBV6-5|NA
TGTGCCAGCACCCTCTTTCCGAACACCGGGGAGCTGTTTTTT
CASTLFPNTGELFF
>NA|TRBJ2-1|TRBV19|NA
TGTGCCAGTGGAGGGGTAATCGATGAGCAGTTCTTC
CASGGVIDEQFF
>TRBD2|TRBJ2-7|TRBV2|once
TGTGCCAGCAGTGAAGCGAAGGCAGCGGGGGGTATCTACGAGCAGTACTTC
CASSEAKAAGGIYEQYF
>NA|TRBJ2-3|TRBV30|NA
TGTGCCTGGAGTGGGGGGGGCTCCACAGATACGCAGTATTTT
CAWSGGGSTDTQYF
>NA|TRBJ2-1|TRBV27|NA
TGTGCCAGCAACACCGGCGACTCCTACAATGAGCAGTTCTTC
CASNTGDSYNEQFF
>NA|TRBJ2-7|TRBV5-4|NA
TGTGCCAGCAGCCCTAAACAGGGCTACGAGCAGTACTTC
CASSPKQGYEQYF
>NA|TRBJ1-1|TRBV27|NA
TGTGCCAGCAGCCCGAACATGAACACTGAAGCTTTCTTT
CASSPNMNTEAFF